The entry below gives a single TCR beta chain sequence along with its context. The target antigen is unknown. TCRdb independently ran MiXCR on the reads; one entry per CDR3 protein. This table has around 120,000 distinct CDR3 sequences, roughly 40% appearing once. This entry belongs to a study of T cell repertoires in cytomegalovirus infection. Study context: The study used recently identified HLA-C-restricted and well-studied HLA-B-restricted CMV epitopes. Regarding the study as a whole: HLA-C-restricted CMV clonotypes gave the most frequent clonotype in two of eight donors.

The sequence was collected from a human donor in good health (CMV status not recorded). Some clones in this sample may be carry-over from other donors' samples. The sequences come from CD8+ T cells from cultured PBMCs, collected from culture after CMV antigen stimulation.

The DNA of the CDR3 is TGTGCCATCAGTGAGTCGAGTGCCAGTGACTATAATTCACCCCTCCACTTT. Protein sequence: CAISESSASDYNSPLHF. The V gene is TRBV10-3, the J gene TRBJ1-6; D gene unclear. The CDR3 length is 17 residues. V lost 0 bases, J lost 3 bases, and 12 bases lay in between. The germline CDR1 and CDR2 sequences are ENHRY and SYGVKD.